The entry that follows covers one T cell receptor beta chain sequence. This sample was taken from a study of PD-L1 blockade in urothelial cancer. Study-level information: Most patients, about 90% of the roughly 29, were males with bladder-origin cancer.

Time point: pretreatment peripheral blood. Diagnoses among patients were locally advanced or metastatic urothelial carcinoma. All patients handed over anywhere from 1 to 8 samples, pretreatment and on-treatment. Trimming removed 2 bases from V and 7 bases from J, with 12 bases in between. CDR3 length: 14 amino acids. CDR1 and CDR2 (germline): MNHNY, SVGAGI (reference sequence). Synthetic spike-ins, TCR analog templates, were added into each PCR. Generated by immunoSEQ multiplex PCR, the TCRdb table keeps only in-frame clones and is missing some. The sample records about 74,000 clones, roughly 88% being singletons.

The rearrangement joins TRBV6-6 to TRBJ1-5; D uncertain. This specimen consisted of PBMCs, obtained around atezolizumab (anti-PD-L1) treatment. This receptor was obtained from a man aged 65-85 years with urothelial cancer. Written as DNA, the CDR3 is TGTGCCAGCAGTTACGAGGGATATGGGCAGCCCCAGCATTTT. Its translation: CASSYEGYGQPQHF.